The T cell receptor (beta chain) described here comes from a study of long-term antiretroviral therapy in people with HIV. Study-wide findings and caveats: Researchers lacked any data on ART adherence, viral resistance or therapy changes. HIV repertoires spanned narrower CDR3 length ranges than controls. Patients on ART gained diversity, which nonetheless stayed below transplant donor controls.

Germline V gives CDR1 SGHDT, CDR2 YYEEEE. The CDR3 consists of 18 residues. The V end lost 2 bases, the J end lost 6 bases, and 26 bases lay between the germline ends. Regarding this clone: The antigen remains unidentified.

Every participant with HIV received treatment in the United States. Samples were assayed with immunoSEQ v3.0 at survey level. Clones were read by immunoSEQ multiplex PCR, and TCRdb kept only the in-frame ones, dropping some. The table shows roughly 38,000 clones, with 80% occurring only once. This clonotype was obtained from a man aged 25 to 45 with HIV. The specimen comprised unsorted PBMCs, sampled 3.4 years after starting antiretroviral therapy. This chain links TRBV5-6 with TRBJ1-1; TRBD1 is a possible D gene (5 bases). This chain's CDR3 is CASSLLILVAGRISEAFF. In DNA, the CDR3 is TGTGCCAGCAGCTTACTAATCCTTGTGGCAGGGCGGATATCTGAAGCTTTCTTT. Together with reference TRBV5-6 and TRBJ1-1, the CDR3 gives the full variable domain: DAGVTQSPTHLIKTRGQQVTLRCSPKSGHDTVSWYQQALGQGPQFIFQYYEEEERQRGNFPDRFSGHQFPNYSSELNVNALLLGDSALYLCASSLLILVAGRISEAFFGQGTRLTVV.